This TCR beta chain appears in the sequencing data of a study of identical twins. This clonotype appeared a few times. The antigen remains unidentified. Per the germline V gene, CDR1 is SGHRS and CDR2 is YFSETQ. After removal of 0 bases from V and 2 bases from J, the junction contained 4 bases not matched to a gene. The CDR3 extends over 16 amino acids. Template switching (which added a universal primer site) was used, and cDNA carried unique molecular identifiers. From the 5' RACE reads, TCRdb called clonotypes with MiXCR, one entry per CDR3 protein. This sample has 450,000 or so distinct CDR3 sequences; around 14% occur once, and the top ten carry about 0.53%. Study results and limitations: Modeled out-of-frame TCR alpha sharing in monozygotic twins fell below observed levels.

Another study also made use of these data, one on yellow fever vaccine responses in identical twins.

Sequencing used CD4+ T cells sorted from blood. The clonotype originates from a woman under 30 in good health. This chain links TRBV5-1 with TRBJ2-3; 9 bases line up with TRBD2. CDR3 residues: CASSLEGGGATDTQYF. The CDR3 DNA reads TGCGCCAGCAGCTTGGAAGGCGGGGGGGCCACAGATACGCAGTATTTT.